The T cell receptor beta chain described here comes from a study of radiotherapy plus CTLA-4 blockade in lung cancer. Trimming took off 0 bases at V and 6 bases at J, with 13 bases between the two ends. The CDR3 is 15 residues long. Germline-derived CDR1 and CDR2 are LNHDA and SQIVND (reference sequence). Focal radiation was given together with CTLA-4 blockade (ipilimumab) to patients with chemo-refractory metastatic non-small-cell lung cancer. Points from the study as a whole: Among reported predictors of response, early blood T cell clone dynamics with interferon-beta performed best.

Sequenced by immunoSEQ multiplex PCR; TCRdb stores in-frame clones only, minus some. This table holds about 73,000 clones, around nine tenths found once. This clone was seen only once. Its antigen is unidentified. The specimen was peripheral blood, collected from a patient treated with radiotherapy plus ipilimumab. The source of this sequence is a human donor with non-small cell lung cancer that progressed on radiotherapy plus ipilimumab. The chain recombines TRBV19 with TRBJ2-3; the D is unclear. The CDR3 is CASSIDLLARDTQYF. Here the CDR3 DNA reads TGTGCCAGTAGTATAGATTTACTGGCGCGGGATACGCAGTATTTT.